The next 8 T cell receptor beta chains were all read from a single sample in a study of T cells expressing NK-cell markers. Reprocessing the 5' RACE reads, TCRdb reports a single entry for every CDR3 protein and omits DNA. In total, the table holds about 430,000 distinct CDR3 sequences. The sample consisted of blood T cells: a sorted CD56 or NKG2C T cell subset, CD4+ or CD8+ T cells, or bulk PBMC T cells (not recorded which). Every receptor here comes from a woman aged 50 to 60 in good health.

The rearrangement links TRBV10-3 to TRBJ1-5; TCRdb designates TRBD1, a call that cannot be tested without DNA. The CDR3 spans 13 residues. The V gene's germline CDR1 is ENHRY and CDR2 SYGVKD. CDR3 in amino acids: CAIGTGADQPQHF.

The genes are TRBV12-3 or TRBV12-4 and TRBJ2-2. This CDR3 has 12 residues. CDR3 amino acids: CASLEETGELFF.

V gene TRBV20-1 combines with J gene TRBJ2-5. CDR3 length equals 14 residues. CDR1 and CDR2 (germline): DFQATT, SNEGSKA (reference sequence). CDR3 sequence: CSARDLRVGETQYF.

The J gene is TRBJ1-4, the V gene TRBV24-1; no DNA is available, so the TRBD1 call from TCRdb remains unchecked. The CDR3 covers 15 residues. From germline, CDR1 is KGHDR and CDR2 SFDVKD. CDR3 sequence: CATSSSRFVEEKLFF.

V and J are TRBV7-9 and TRBJ2-5; absent DNA, TCRdb's TRBD1 call cannot be checked. The germline CDR1 and CDR2 sequences are SEHNR and FQNEAQ (reference sequence). CDR3 length equals 17 residues. The CDR3 sequence is CASSFSGRGGYMETQYF.

V gene TRBV11-2 combines with J gene TRBJ1-1; TCRdb calls TRBD1, which cannot be checked without DNA. Germline-derived CDR1 and CDR2 are SGHAT and FQNNGV. The CDR3 has 15 amino acids. The CDR3 protein is CASSLDSGQHTEAFF.

The rearrangement joins TRBV11-2 to TRBJ2-1. Germline CDR1 and CDR2: SGHAT and FQNNGV. The CDR3 contains 15 residues. This CDR3 reads CASSFISSAYNEQFF.

V usage is TRBV10-3 and J usage is TRBJ2-7. Per germline, CDR1 ENHRY and CDR2 SYGVKD. The CDR3 loop spans 15 amino acids. CDR3 region: CAISESWLNSYEQYF.